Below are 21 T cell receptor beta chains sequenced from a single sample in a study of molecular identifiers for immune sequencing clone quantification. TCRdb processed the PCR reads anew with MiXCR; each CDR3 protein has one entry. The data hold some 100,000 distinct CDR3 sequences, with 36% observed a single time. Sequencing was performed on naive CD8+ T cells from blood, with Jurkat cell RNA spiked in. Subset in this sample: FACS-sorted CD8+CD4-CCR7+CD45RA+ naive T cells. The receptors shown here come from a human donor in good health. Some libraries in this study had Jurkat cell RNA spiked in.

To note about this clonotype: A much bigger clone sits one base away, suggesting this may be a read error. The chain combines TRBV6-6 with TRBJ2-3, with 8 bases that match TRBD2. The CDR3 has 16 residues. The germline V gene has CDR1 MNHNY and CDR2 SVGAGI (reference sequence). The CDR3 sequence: CTSSYVPGGPGDTQYF. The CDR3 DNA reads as TGTACCAGCAGTTACGTACCGGGAGGGCCTGGAGATACGCAGTATTTT.

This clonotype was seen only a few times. CDR3 region: CASSEGRVGDEQYF. The CDR3 DNA is TGTGCCAGCAGTGAGGGCAGGGTAGGGGACGAGCAGTACTTC. This rearrangement joins TRBV25-1 to TRBJ2-7, with D possibly being TRBD1 (5 bases). CDR1 is MGHDK, CDR2 SYGVNS, per germline. The CDR3 length is 14 residues. V dropped 3 bases and J dropped 5 bases, with 14 bases sitting between them.

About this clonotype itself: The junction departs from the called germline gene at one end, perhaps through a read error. The CDR3, as DNA: TGTGCCACCGGTGCCCGTTTCGATTACAATGAGCAGATCTTC. Translating gives CATGARFDYNEQIF. The gene calls are TRBV24-1 and TRBJ2-1; D call uncertain. CDR3 length: 14 amino acids. The germline gives CDR1 KGHDR, CDR2 SFDVKD.

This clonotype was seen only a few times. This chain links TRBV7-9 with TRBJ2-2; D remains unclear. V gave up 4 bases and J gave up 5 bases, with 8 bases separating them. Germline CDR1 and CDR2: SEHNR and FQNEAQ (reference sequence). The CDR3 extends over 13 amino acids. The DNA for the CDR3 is TGTGCCAGCAGCTCTCAGCTAACCGGGGAGCTGTTTTTT. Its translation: CASSSQLTGELFF.

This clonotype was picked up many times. CDR3 amino acids: CSASLKSWSTYNEQFF. CDR3 nucleotides: TGCAGTGCTAGCCTAAAGTCTTGGAGCACTTACAATGAGCAGTTCTTC. The genes are TRBV20-1 and TRBJ2-1; no firm D call. The V gene lost 3 bases and the J gene lost 4 bases, with 19 bases spanning the gap. The germline V gene encodes CDR1 DFQATT and CDR2 SNEGSKA (reference sequence). This CDR3 region has 16 residues.

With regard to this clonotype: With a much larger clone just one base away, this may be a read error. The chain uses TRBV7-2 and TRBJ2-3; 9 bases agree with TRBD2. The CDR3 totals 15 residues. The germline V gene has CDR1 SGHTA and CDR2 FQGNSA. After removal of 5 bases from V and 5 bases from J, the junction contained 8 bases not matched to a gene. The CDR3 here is CASSTLAGVVDTQYF. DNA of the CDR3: TGTGCCAGCAGCACCTTAGCGGGAGTGGTAGATACGCAGTATTTT.

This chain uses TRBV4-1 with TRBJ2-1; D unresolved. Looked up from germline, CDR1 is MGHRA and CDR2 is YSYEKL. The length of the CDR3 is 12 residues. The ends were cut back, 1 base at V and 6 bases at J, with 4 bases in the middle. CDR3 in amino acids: CASSQGANEQFF. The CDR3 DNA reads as TGCGCCAGCAGCCAAGGGGCCAATGAGCAGTTCTTC.

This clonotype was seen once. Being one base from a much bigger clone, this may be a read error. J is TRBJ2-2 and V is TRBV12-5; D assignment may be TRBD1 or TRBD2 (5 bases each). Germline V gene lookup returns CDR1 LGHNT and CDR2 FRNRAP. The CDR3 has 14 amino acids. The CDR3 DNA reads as TGTGCTAGTGGTTCTGCCGGGACGACCGGGGAGCCGTTTTTT. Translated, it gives CASGSAGTTGEPFF.

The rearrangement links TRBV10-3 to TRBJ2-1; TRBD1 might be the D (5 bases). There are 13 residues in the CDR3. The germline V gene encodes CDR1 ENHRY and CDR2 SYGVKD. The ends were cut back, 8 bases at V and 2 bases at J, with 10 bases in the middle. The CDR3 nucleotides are TGTGCCATCGGGGCATTAGCCTACAATGAGCAGTTCTTC. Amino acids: CAIGALAYNEQFF.

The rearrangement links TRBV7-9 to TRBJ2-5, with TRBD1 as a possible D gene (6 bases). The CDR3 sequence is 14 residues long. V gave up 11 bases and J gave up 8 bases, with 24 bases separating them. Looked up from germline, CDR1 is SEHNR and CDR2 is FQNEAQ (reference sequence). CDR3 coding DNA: TGTGCCGGCACCACTCCCCGGGACATCCTAACCCAGTACTTC. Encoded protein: CAGTTPRDILTQYF.

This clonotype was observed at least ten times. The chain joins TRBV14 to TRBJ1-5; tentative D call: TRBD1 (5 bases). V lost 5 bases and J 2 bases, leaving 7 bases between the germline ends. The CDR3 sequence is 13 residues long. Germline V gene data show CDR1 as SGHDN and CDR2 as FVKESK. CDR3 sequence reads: CASSKQGNQPQHF. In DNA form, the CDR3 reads TGTGCCAGCAGCAAACAGGGCAATCAGCCCCAGCATTTT. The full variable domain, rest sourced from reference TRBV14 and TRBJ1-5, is EAGVTQFPSHSVIEKGQTVTLRCDPISGHDNLYWYRRVMGKEIKFLLHFVKESKQDESGMPNNRFLAERTGGTYSTLKVQPAELEDSGVYFCASSKQGNQPQHFGDGTRLSIL.

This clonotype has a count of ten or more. CDR3 nucleotide sequence: TGCAGCGTTGAAGGACTAGCGGGAGAAACCGGGGAGCTGTTTTTT. It yields the protein CSVEGLAGETGELFF. The rearrangement uses TRBV29-1 and TRBJ2-2; 12 positions match TRBD2. The CDR3 runs to 15 residues. J was trimmed by 5 bases and V by 1 base; bases with no gene match: 2. Germline assignment: CDR1 SQVTM and CDR2 ANQGSEA.

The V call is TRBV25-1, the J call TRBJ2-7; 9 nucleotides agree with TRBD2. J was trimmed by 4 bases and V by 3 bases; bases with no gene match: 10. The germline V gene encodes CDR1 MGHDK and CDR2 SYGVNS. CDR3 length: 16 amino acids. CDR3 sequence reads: CASSDPDRSGSYEQYF. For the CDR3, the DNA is TGTGCCAGCAGTGATCCCGACCGTAGCGGGAGTTACGAGCAGTACTTC.

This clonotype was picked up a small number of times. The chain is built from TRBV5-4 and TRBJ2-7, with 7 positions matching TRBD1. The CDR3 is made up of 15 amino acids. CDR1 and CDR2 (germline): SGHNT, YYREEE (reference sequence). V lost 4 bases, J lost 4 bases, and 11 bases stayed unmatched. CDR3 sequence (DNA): TGTGCCAGCAGCCGTGCTGACAGGGCAGAGTACGAGCAGTACTTC. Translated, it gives CASSRADRAEYEQYF.

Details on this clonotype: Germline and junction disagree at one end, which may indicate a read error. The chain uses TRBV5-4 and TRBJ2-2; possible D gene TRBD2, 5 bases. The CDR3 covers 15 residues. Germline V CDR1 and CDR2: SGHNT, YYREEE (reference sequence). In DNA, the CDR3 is TGTGCCGGCAGCTTAGGCGGGCCGAACACCGGGGAGCTGTTTTTT. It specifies CAGSLGGPNTGELFF.

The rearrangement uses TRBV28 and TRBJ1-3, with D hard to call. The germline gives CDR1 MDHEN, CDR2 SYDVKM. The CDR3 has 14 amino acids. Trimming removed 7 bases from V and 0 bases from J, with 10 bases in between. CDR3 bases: TGTGCCAGCACAACAGCCGACTCTGGAAACACCATATATTTT. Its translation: CASTTADSGNTIYF.

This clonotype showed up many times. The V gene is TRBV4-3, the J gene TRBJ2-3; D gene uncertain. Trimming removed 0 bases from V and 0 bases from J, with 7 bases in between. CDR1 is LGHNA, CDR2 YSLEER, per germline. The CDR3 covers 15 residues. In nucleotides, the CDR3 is TGCGCCAGCAGCCAAGACCCTGGAAGCACAGATACGCAGTATTTT. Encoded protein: CASSQDPGSTDTQYF.

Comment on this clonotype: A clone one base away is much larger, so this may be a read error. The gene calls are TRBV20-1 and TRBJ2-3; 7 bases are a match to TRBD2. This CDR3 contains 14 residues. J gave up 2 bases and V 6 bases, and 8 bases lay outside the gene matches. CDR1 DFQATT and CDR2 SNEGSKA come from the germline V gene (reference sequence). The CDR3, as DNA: TGCAGTGCAGTCGGTGGGGGGGTCACAGATACGCAGTATTTT. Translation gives CSAVGGGVTDTQYF.

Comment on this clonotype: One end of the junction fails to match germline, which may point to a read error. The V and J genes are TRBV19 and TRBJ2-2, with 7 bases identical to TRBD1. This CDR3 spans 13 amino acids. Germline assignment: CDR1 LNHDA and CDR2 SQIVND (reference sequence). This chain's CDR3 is CASRQGPTGELIF. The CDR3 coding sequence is TGTGCCAGCCGACAGGGTCCGACCGGGGAGCTGATTTTT.

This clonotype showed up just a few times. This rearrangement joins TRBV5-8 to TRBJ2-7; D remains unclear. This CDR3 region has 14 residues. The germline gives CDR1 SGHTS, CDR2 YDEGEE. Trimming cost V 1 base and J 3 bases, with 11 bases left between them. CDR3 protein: CASSLLWQNYEQYF. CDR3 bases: TGTGCCAGCAGCTTGTTGTGGCAGAACTACGAGCAGTACTTC.

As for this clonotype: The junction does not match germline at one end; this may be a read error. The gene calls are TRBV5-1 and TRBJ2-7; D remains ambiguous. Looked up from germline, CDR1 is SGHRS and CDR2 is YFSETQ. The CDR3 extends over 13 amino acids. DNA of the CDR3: TGCGCCTGCAGCTTTCCGGGTTACTACGAGCAGTACTTC. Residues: CACSFPGYYEQYF.